This T cell receptor (beta chain) was sequenced in a study of tumor and adjacent non-tumor tissue in lung cancer. Study information: Samples averaged approximately 4.2 million productive TCRbeta reads each.

The template was RNA from unsorted bulk tissue. Three rounds of nested PCR, following a modified ARM-PCR protocol, produced the TCRbeta library. TCRdb itself ran the multiplex PCR reads through MiXCR, one entry per CDR3 protein. In the table there are 90,000 to 110,000 distinct CDR3 sequences, approximately 82% of which are singletons. As for this clonotype: Sequence at one end of the junction differs from germline and may be a read error.

This clonotype originated in a woman aged 60-75 years with non-small cell lung cancer. Input material: lung tumor tissue.

CDR3 sequence reads: CVSSLNPERQETQYF. The DNA of the CDR3 is TGTGTCAGCAGCTTAAACCCTGAGCGCCAAGAGACCCAGTACTTC. The V gene is TRBV11-2, the J gene TRBJ2-5; the D is unclear. Germline CDR1 and CDR2: SGHAT and FQNNGV. The length of the CDR3 is 15 residues.